One and the same sample provided the 20 T cell receptor beta chains below, sequenced in a study of T cell responses to AZD1222 COVID-19 vaccine. TCRdb's table, derived via immunoSEQ multiplex PCR, lists solely in-frame clones and lacks some. In the table there are about 110,000 clones, 70% to 90% of which are singletons. The sequenced sample was peripheral blood, obtained on day 0 of AZD1222 vaccination. All receptors derive from an adult in good health.

The V call is TRBV7-9, the J call TRBJ1-6, with D tentatively TRBD1 (6 bases). Trimming took 1 base from V and 10 from J, leaving 17 bases between them. Germline lookup yields CDR1 SEHNR and CDR2 FQNEAQ (reference sequence). The CDR3 is 16 residues long. The chain's CDR3 is CASSLEATGWASPLHF. DNA for the CDR3: TGTGCCAGCAGCTTAGAGGCGACAGGCTGGGCCTCACCCCTCCACTTT.

The chain employs TRBV19 and TRBJ1-1; 8 bases fit TRBD1. Germline V lookup: CDR1 LNHDA, CDR2 SQIVND (reference sequence). This CDR3 region has 14 residues. V gave up 8 bases and J gave up 4 bases; unmatched junction bases: 9. The CDR3 DNA reads TGTGCCAGTTTCGGACAGGGACCGGGCACTGAAGCTTTCTTT. Amino acid sequence: CASFGQGPGTEAFF.

The chain uses TRBV12-3 or TRBV12-4 and TRBJ1-3; no definite D call. CDR3 length: 13 residues. Trimming removed 2 bases at V and 9 bases at J, with 11 bases between. CDR3: CASSLYGGATIYF. The CDR3, as DNA: TGTGCCAGCAGTTTATACGGTGGAGCCACCATATATTTT.

This clone came up a few times. V and J are TRBV14 and TRBJ1-6; tentative D call: TRBD1 (5 bases). Germline V lookup: CDR1 SGHDN, CDR2 FVKESK. V was cut by 1 base and J by 3 bases, with 10 bases left in between. This CDR3 comprises 16 residues. The CDR3 DNA follows: TGTGCCAGCAGCCAAGGAGCGGGGGGCTATAATTCACCCCTCCACTTT. Protein product: CASSQGAGGYNSPLHF.

A single count supports this clone. The rearrangement joins TRBV19 to TRBJ2-1, with no clear D. This CDR3 has 12 residues. Germline V gene lookup returns CDR1 LNHDA and CDR2 SQIVND (reference sequence). V shed 9 bases and J shed 1 base, with 7 bases lying between them. CDR3 loop: CASRGSYNEQFF. The DNA of the CDR3 is TGTGCCAGCCGTGGGTCCTACAATGAGCAGTTCTTC.

CDR3 nucleotide sequence: TGCGCCAGCAGCCAAGTCATGGGGGGAAACTACGAGCAGTACTTC. It is translated as CASSQVMGGNYEQYF. The rearrangement links TRBV4-3 to TRBJ2-7; maybe TRBD2 (6 bases). The CDR3 runs to 15 residues. V lost 1 base and J lost 3, with 13 bases in between. The germline V gene has CDR1 LGHNA and CDR2 YSLEER.

The rearrangement links TRBV30 to TRBJ2-3; 10 bases map to TRBD1. Germline V CDR1 and CDR2: GTSNPN, SVGIG (reference sequence). Losses at the gene ends were 4 bases for V and 0 bases for J; bases not matched to a gene: 4. This CDR3 comprises 15 residues. The CDR3 loop is CAWNRQGASTDTQYF. The CDR3 DNA sequence: TGTGCCTGGAATCGACAGGGGGCGAGCACAGATACGCAGTATTTT.

The chain joins TRBV10-1 to TRBJ2-3, with TRBD2 matching over 8 bases. This CDR3 region has 13 residues. Looked up from germline, CDR1 is WNHNN and CDR2 is SYGVQD (reference sequence). Trimming cost V 7 bases and J 6 bases; bases outside gene matches: 6. CDR3 amino acids: CASTSGGGDTQYF. The CDR3 bases are TGCGCCAGCACGAGCGGGGGAGGTGATACGCAGTATTTT.

This clone occurred once. CDR3 sequence: CASSLGQRGLYQETQYF. DNA for the CDR3: TGTGCCAGCAGCTTGGGTCAGCGGGGGTTGTACCAAGAGACCCAGTACTTC. The J gene is TRBJ2-5, the V gene TRBV5-6; 8 bases line up with TRBD2. The germline gives CDR1 SGHDT, CDR2 YYEEEE. V gave up 0 bases and J gave up 0 bases; unmatched junction bases: 7. The CDR3 has 17 residues. Based on the CDR3 plus reference TRBV5-6 and TRBJ2-5, the full variable domain is DAGVTQSPTHLIKTRGQQVTLRCSPKSGHDTVSWYQQALGQGPQFIFQYYEEEERQRGNFPDRFSGHQFPNYSSELNVNALLLGDSALYLCASSLGQRGLYQETQYFGPGTRLLVL.

This chain connects TRBV25-1 to TRBJ2-2; perhaps TRBD1 as D (6 bases). CDR1 is MGHDK and CDR2 is SYGVNS in the germline V gene. This CDR3 region has 14 residues. The germline V and J ends were trimmed by 4 bases and 3 bases, with 9 bases remaining between them. CDR3 sequence reads: CASSVGQYTGELFF. The CDR3 DNA reads TGTGCCAGCAGTGTTGGACAGTACACCGGGGAGCTGTTTTTT.

The V and J genes are TRBV5-6 and TRBJ2-1; 10 nucleotides match TRBD1. J gave up 10 bases and V 4 bases, and 5 bases lay outside the gene matches. The CDR3 consists of 13 residues. Germline-derived CDR1 and CDR2 are SGHDT and YYEEEE. The CDR3 spells CASSPTGGGEQFF. The DNA of the CDR3 is TGTGCCAGCAGCCCGACAGGGGGCGGGGAGCAGTTCTTC.

The chain links TRBV6-5 to TRBJ2-5; 7 nucleotides line up with TRBD1. V shed 8 bases, J shed 2 bases, and the junction held 11 bases outside the gene matches. Germline loops: CDR1 MNHEY, CDR2 SVGAGI. The CDR3 consists of 15 residues. CDR3 nucleotide sequence: TGTGCCAGCCCACCCCACCGGGACAGACAAGAGACCCAGTACTTC. As protein: CASPPHRDRQETQYF.

The CDR3 loop reads CASSLAGTGGNTIYF. The CDR3 DNA is TGTGCCAGCAGCTTAGCAGGGACGGGAGGAAACACCATATATTTT. The chain has TRBV7-9 and TRBJ1-3; the D gene is possibly TRBD1 (5 bases). CDR3 length: 15 amino acids. The germline gives CDR1 SEHNR, CDR2 FQNEAQ (reference sequence). The V gene lost 0 bases and the J gene lost 4 bases, with 10 bases spanning the gap.

CDR3 nucleotide sequence: TGTGCCAGCAGCCAAGATGGTTCGGGGAATGAGCAGTTCTTC. Translating it yields CASSQDGSGNEQFF. The chain combines TRBV14 with TRBJ2-1, with D possibly TRBD2 on 5 matching bases. This CDR3 has 14 residues. The V gene lost 0 bases and the J gene lost 7 bases, with 10 bases spanning the gap. Germline CDR1 is SGHDN and CDR2 is FVKESK.

This chain connects TRBV6-5 to TRBJ1-5; tentatively, D is TRBD1 (6 bases). The V and J ends lost 10 bases and 0 bases respectively, with 13 bases between them. Germline V gene data show CDR1 as MNHEY and CDR2 as SVGAGI. The CDR3 sequence is 14 residues long. Here the CDR3 reads CATKGGHSNQPQHF. CDR3 coding DNA: TGTGCCACCAAGGGGGGTCATAGCAATCAGCCCCAGCATTTT.

CDR3 loop: CASNLGGQRAYEQYF. The CDR3 DNA follows: TGTGCCAGCAACCTCGGGGGACAGAGAGCCTACGAGCAGTACTTC. The chain combines TRBV7-2 with TRBJ2-7; the D gene is possibly TRBD1 (7 bases). Germline assignment: CDR1 SGHTA and CDR2 FQGNSA. V lost 7 bases to trimming and J lost 2 bases, with 18 bases between them. This CDR3 contains 15 residues. The full variable domain, completed using reference TRBV7-2 and TRBJ2-7, is GAGVSQSPSNKVTEKGKDVELRCDPISGHTALYWYRQSLGQGLEFLIYFQGNSAPDKSGLPSDRFSAERTGGSVSTLTIQRTQQEDSAVYLCASNLGGQRAYEQYFGPGTRLTVT.

The rearrangement links TRBV7-7 to TRBJ2-5; 11 bases line up with TRBD2. This CDR3 spans 14 amino acids. After removal of 0 bases from V and 9 bases from J, the junction contained 3 bases not matched to a gene. Germline-derived CDR1 and CDR2 are SSHAT and FNYEAQ (reference sequence). CDR3 DNA: TGTGCCAGCAGCTTAGCTAGCGGGGGGGCGGCCCAGTACTTC. It specifies CASSLASGGAAQYF.

The chain joins TRBV12-3 or TRBV12-4 to TRBJ1-1; 7 bases agree with TRBD1. Losses at the gene ends were 5 bases for V and 12 bases for J; bases not matched to a gene: 12. The CDR3 contains 13 residues. This chain's CDR3 is CASSKGTAGGSFF. The DNA of the CDR3 is TGTGCCAGCAGTAAAGGGACAGCCGGTGGGTCTTTCTTT.

V is TRBV5-6 and J is TRBJ2-1; 8 bases agree with TRBD2. V dropped 2 bases and J dropped 0; count of bases not matched to a gene: 4. This CDR3 region has 16 residues. Germline CDR1 and CDR2: SGHDT and YYEEEE. CDR3 amino acids: CASSFGGGSSYNEQFF. CDR3 nucleotide sequence: TGTGCCAGCAGCTTCGGCGGGGGGAGCTCCTACAATGAGCAGTTCTTC.

This clone was seen a few times. The chain uses TRBV15 and TRBJ1-3, with 7 bases aligning to TRBD1. With V trimmed by 3 bases and J by 4 bases, 9 bases remained unmatched. Germline V gene sequence: CDR1 LNHNV, CDR2 YYDKDF (reference sequence). This CDR3 region has 16 residues. CDR3 residues: CATSRGGQLSGNTIYF. In DNA, the CDR3 is TGTGCCACCAGCAGGGGGGGACAGTTGTCCGGAAACACCATATATTTT. Full variable domain (outside the CDR3, taken from reference TRBV15 and TRBJ1-3): DAMVIQNPRYQVTQFGKPVTLSCSQTLNHNVMYWYQQKSSQAPKLLFHYYDKDFNNEADTPDNFQSRRPNTSFCFLDIRSPGLGDTAMYLCATSRGGQLSGNTIYFGEGSWLTVV.